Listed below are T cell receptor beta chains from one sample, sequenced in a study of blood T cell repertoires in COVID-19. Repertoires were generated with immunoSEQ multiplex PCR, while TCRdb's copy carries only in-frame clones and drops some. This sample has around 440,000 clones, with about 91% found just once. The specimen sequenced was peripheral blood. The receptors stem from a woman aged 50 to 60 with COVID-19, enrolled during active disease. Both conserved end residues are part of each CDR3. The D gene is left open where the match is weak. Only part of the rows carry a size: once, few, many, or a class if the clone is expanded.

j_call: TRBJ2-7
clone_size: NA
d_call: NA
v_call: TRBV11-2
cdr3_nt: TGTGCCAGCAGCTTGTGGGGAGCCAATGCCTACGAGCAGTACTTC
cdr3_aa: CASSLWGANAYEQYF

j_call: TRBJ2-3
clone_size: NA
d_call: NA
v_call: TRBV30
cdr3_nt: TGTGCCTGGAGTGCTAGAGGGTTGGATACGCAGTATTTT
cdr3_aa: CAWSARGLDTQYF

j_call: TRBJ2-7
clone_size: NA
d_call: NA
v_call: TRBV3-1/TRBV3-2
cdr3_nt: TGTGCCAGCAGCCAAGTGAGGGCGAATCCATTCTTC
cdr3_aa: CASSQVRANPFF

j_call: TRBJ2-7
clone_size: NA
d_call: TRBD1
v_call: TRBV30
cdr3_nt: TGTGCCTGGAGCCCCGGGACAGGGGGAAACGAGCAGTACTTC
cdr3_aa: CAWSPGTGGNEQYF

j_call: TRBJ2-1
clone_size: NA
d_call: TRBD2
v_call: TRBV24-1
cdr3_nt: TGTGCCACCAGTGATTCCGGGACTAGTGGCTACAATGAGCAGTTCTTC
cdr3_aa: CATSDSGTSGYNEQFF

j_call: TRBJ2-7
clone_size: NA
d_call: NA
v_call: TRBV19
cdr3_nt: TGTGCCAGTAGTGCCCCGGCCAGGGACGAGCAGTACTTC
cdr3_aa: CASSAPARDEQYF

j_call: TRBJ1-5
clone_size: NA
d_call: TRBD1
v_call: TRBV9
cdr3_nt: TGTGCCAGCAGCCTCGGACAGGGGGATCAGCCCCAGCATTTT
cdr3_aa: CASSLGQGDQPQHF

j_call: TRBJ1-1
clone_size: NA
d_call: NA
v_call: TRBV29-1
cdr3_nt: TGCAGCGCCCTAGGGGGACTAGAGAGGACTGAAGCTTTCTTT
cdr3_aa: CSALGGLERTEAFF

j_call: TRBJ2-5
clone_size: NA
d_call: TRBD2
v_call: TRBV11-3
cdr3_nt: TGTGCCAGCAGCTTAGCCCGGGAGGGTGGGACCCAGTACTTC
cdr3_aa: CASSLAREGGTQYF

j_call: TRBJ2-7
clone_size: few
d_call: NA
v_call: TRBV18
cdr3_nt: TGTGCCAGCTGCCGAGGGAGCGGCTCCTACGAGCAGTACTTC
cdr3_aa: CASCRGSGSYEQYF

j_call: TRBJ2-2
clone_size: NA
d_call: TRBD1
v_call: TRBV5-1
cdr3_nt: TGCGCCAGCAGCTTGGGTACAGGGGGCGCGTCCGGGGAGCTGTTTTTT
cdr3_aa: CASSLGTGGASGELFF

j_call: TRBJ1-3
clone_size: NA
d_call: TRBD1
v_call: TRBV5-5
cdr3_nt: TGTGCCAGCAGCCAATTACAGGGGGTTGGAAACACCATATATTTT
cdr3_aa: CASSQLQGVGNTIYF

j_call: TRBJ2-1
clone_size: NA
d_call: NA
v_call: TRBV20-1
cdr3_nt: TGCAGTGCTAGTATCCAGAATGAGCAGTTCTTC
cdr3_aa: CSASIQNEQFF

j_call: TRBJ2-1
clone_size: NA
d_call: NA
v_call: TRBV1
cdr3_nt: TGCACCAGCAGCCAAGAAACAGGACAGCTATACAATGAGCAGTTCTTC
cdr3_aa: CTSSQETGQLYNEQFF

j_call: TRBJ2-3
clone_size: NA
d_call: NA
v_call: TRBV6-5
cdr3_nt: TGTGCCAGCATCGGGAGAACAGATACGCAGTATTTT
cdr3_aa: CASIGRTDTQYF

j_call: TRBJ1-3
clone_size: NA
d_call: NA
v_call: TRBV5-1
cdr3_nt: TGCGCCAGCAGCGCGACCGGGACTTACTCTGGAAACACCATATATTTT
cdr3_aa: CASSATGTYSGNTIYF

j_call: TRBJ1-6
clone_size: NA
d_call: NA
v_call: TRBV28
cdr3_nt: TGTGCCAGCAGTTTACGGTCACCCCTCCACTTT
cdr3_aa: CASSLRSPLHF

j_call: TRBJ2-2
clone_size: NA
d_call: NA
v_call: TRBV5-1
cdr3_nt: TGCGCCAGCAGCTTGGGAAGTCGGCCGTTGGAGATCACCGGGGAGCTGTTTTTT
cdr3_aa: CASSLGSRPLEITGELFF

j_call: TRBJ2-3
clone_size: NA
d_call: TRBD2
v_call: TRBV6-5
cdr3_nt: TGTGCCAGCATCATGACTAGCGGGGGACATACGCAGTATTTT
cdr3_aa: CASIMTSGGHTQYF

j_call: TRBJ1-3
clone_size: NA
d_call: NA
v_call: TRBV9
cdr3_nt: TGTGCCAGCAGCGTCTTGGGTACAGCCGGAAACACCATATATTTT
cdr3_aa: CASSVLGTAGNTIYF

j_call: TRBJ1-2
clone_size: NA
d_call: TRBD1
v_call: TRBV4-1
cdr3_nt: TGCGCCAGCAGCCAAGTAGGGGACAGGGGCGTGGGGTATGGCTACACCTTC
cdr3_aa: CASSQVGDRGVGYGYTF

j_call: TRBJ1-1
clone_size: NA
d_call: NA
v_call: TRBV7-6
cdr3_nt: TGTGCCAGCAGCTTAGACCCCCGGTCCTCTGAAGCTTTCTTT
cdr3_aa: CASSLDPRSSEAFF

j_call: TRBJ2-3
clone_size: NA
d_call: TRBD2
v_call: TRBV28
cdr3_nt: TGTGCCAGCAGTCCACTAGCGGGGAACGATATTATCACAGATACGCAGTATTTT
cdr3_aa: CASSPLAGNDIITDTQYF

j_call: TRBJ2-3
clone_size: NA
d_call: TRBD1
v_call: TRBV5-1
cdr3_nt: TGCGCCAGTTCTCTCCCGCGAGGACAGGGGGTAACAGATACGCAGTATTTT
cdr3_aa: CASSLPRGQGVTDTQYF

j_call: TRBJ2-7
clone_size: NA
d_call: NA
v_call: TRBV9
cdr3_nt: TGTGCCAGCAGCCCCCGGGGTGCCGGGGAGCAGTACTTC
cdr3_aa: CASSPRGAGEQYF

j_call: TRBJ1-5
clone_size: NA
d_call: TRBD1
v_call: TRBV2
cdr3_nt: TGTGCCAGCAGTCGGACAGGGAGTAATCAGCCCCAGCATTTT
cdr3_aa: CASSRTGSNQPQHF

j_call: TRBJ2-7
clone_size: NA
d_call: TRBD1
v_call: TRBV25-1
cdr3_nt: TGTGCCAGCCGGGGACAGGAGTACTCCTACGAGCAGTACTTC
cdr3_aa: CASRGQEYSYEQYF

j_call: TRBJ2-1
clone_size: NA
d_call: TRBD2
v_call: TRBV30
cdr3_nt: TGTGCCTGGAGTGTACTATTTAGCGGGGGGGCAAATGAGCAGTTCTTC
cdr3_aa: CAWSVLFSGGANEQFF

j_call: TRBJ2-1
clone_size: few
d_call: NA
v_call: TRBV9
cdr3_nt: TGTGCCAGCAGCTTCCAGGGGGGCCGATACAATGAGCAGTTCTTC
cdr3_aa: CASSFQGGRYNEQFF

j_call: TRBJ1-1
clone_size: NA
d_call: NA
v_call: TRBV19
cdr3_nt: TGTGCCAGTTTTACAGGGTGGACTGAAGCTTTCTTT
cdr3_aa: CASFTGWTEAFF

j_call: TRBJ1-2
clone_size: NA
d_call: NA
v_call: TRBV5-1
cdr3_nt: TGCGCCAGCAGCTTAGAACAGGAGGGCTACACCTTC
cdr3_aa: CASSLEQEGYTF

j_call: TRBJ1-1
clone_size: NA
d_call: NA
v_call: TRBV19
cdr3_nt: TGTGCCAGTAGTATCCTATCTAACGTGAACACTGAAGCTTTCTTT
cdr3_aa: CASSILSNVNTEAFF

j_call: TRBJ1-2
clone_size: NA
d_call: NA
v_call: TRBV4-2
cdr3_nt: TGTGCCAGCAGCCAAGTTACAGGGCCCAAAACGGATGGCTACACCTTC
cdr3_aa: CASSQVTGPKTDGYTF